This T cell receptor (beta chain) was recorded in a study of shared clonotypes between healthy human individuals. Positive CCR7 selection of CD45RO-negative cells yielded the naive CD8 cells, and terminally differentiated effector memory CD45RA+ cells were excluded. Measured with immunoSEQ multiplex PCR; TCRdb has only the in-frame clones, and not every one. This sample has about 2 million clones, with 85% to 95% found just once. Germline V lookup: CDR1 SGDLS, CDR2 YYNGEE. There are 16 residues in the CDR3. With V trimmed by 0 bases and J by 5 bases, 9 bases remained unmatched. The chain recombines TRBV9 with TRBJ2-5; 8 bases line up with TRBD2. The clonotype was recovered from a man aged 18 to 29 in good health. The sequenced material came from naive CD8+ T cells sorted from blood. The CDR3 protein is CASSVAGGGLGETQYF. In DNA form, the CDR3 reads TGTGCCAGCAGCGTAGCTGGCGGGGGGCTGGGGGAGACCCAGTACTTC.